The rows below give T cell receptor beta chains drawn from one sample of a study of CD8 T cells in Susac syndrome. TCRdb used MiXCR to reprocess the immunoSEQ multiplex PCR reads, holding one entry per CDR3 protein. The sample shows about 80,000 distinct CDR3 sequences, 90% to 95% of them seen only once. The sample consisted of CD8+ T cells from PBMCs. Every receptor here comes from a human donor in good health. Both conserved end residues are part of each CDR3. D genes are given only for firm matches. Clone size, where shown, is once, few, many, or a class for clones that have expanded.

cdr3_length j_call v_call clone_size d_call cdr3_aa cdr3_nt
14 TRBJ2-3 TRBV5-1 NA NA CASMISQPRDTQYF TGCGCCAGCATGATCAGCCAGCCCAGAGATACGCAGTATTTT
18 TRBJ2-4 TRBV12-3/TRBV12-4 NA TRBD1 CASSSPGTGGRQQNIQYF TGTGCCAGCAGTTCCCCCGGGACAGGGGGCCGGCAGCAAAACATTCAGTACTTC
13 TRBJ2-1 TRBV29-1 NA NA CSVESFEVGEQFF TGCAGCGTTGAATCCTTCGAGGTTGGCGAGCAGTTCTTC
15 TRBJ1-4 TRBV4-1 NA NA CASSHDPGVNEKLFF TGCGCCAGCAGCCACGACCCTGGGGTAAATGAAAAACTGTTTTTT
11 TRBJ2-3 TRBV20-1 NA NA CRAPSGGTQYF TGCAGGGCCCCGTCTGGGGGTACGCAGTATTTT
13 TRBJ1-1 TRBV29-1 NA TRBD1 CSVERDRPFEAFF TGCAGCGTCGAACGGGACAGACCCTTTGAAGCTTTCTTT
14 TRBJ1-2 TRBV28 NA NA CASGFSPTAHGYTF TGTGCCAGCGGATTTTCCCCGACAGCACATGGCTACACCTTC
14 TRBJ2-1 TRBV6-1 few NA CASGLGNLLDEQFF TGTGCCAGCGGGCTGGGTAATCTTCTCGATGAGCAGTTCTTC
14 TRBJ2-1 TRBV7-2 NA TRBD1 CASSLTGVGNEQFF TGTGCCAGCAGCTTGACAGGGGTTGGCAATGAGCAGTTCTTC
12 TRBJ2-1 TRBV29-1 NA TRBD1 CSEGQSYNEQFF TGCAGCGAGGGACAGTCCTACAATGAGCAGTTCTTC
12 TRBJ2-2 TRBV7-9 NA NA CAISLRAGELFF TGTGCCATCAGCTTAAGGGCCGGGGAGCTGTTTTTT
16 TRBJ2-7 TRBV6-2/TRBV6-3 NA TRBD2 CASSYGTSGGSYEQYF TGTGCCAGCAGTTACGGTACTAGCGGGGGATCCTACGAGCAGTACTTC
16 TRBJ2-1 TRBV9 NA NA CASSPRKEGAVFEQFF TGTGCCAGCAGCCCCCGCAAGGAGGGGGCTGTTTTTGAGCAGTTCTTC
13 TRBJ2-5 TRBV25-1 NA NA CASSAAIKETQYF TGTGCCAGCAGTGCGGCTATCAAAGAGACCCAGTACTTC
14 TRBJ2-7 TRBV7-8 NA TRBD2 CASSLDLAAYEQYF TGTGCCAGCAGCTTAGACCTAGCGGCCTACGAGCAGTACTTC
14 TRBJ2-1 TRBV28 NA TRBD2 CASRSGRANNEQFF TGTGCCAGCAGAAGCGGGAGGGCCAACAATGAGCAGTTCTTC
14 TRBJ2-7 TRBV7-7 NA NA CASSLARDLGEQYF TGTGCCAGCAGCTTAGCGAGGGATTTAGGCGAGCAGTACTTC
17 TRBJ1-2 TRBV6-1 NA TRBD1 CASSKGTGGALIYGYTF TGTGCCAGCAGTAAAGGGACAGGGGGCGCCCTCATCTATGGCTACACCTTC
19 TRBJ2-1 TRBV7-8 NA NA CASSLISFFGGISYNEQFF TGTGCCAGCAGCTTAATCTCTTTCTTCGGGGGAATCTCCTACAATGAGCAGTTCTTC
19 TRBJ2-5 TRBV7-9 NA NA CASSLSGRRDYFNQETQYF TGTGCCAGCAGCTTAAGCGGAAGACGCGACTATTTCAACCAAGAGACCCAGTACTTC
13 TRBJ1-1 TRBV11-2 NA TRBD1 CASSFRTGGEAFF TGTGCCAGCAGCTTCAGGACAGGGGGTGAAGCTTTCTTT
16 TRBJ2-2 TRBV9 NA TRBD1 CASSSRDRGIPGELFF TGTGCCAGCAGCTCCCGGGACAGGGGGATACCCGGGGAGCTGTTTTTT
13 TRBJ2-1 TRBV29-1 NA TRBD1 CSVTGTGYNEQFF TGCAGCGTGACCGGGACAGGGTACAATGAGCAGTTCTTC
13 TRBJ1-2 TRBV6-5 NA TRBD1 CASSSTGGDGYTF TGTGCCAGCAGTTCGACAGGGGGCGATGGCTACACCTTC
16 TRBJ2-1 TRBV28 NA TRBD2 CASSLYSGKSGNEQFF TGTGCCAGCAGTTTATATAGCGGGAAGAGTGGTAATGAGCAGTTCTTC
14 TRBJ1-4 TRBV27 NA NA CASSVIATNEKLFF TGTGCCAGCAGTGTGATTGCAACTAATGAAAAACTGTTTTTT
14 TRBJ2-5 TRBV9 once NA CASSGGGGLETQYF TGTGCCAGCAGCGGTGGAGGGGGCTTAGAGACCCAGTACTTC
13 TRBJ1-2 TRBV4-1 once NA CASSQGGGYGYTF TGCGCCAGCAGCCAAGGAGGGGGCTATGGCTACACCTTC
14 TRBJ2-5 TRBV5-1 NA NA CASSFTGPQETQYF TGCGCCAGCAGCTTTACAGGGCCCCAAGAGACCCAGTACTTC
16 TRBJ2-3 TRBV27 NA NA CASSLWGGARLDTQYF TGTGCCAGCAGTTTATGGGGCGGGGCTAGGTTGGATACGCAGTATTTT
10 TRBJ2-7 TRBV2 NA NA CASSNVEQYF TGTGCCAGCAGTAACGTCGAGCAGTACTTC
16 TRBJ2-1 TRBV4-2 NA TRBD2 CASSQEAGGAYNEQFF TGTGCCAGCAGCCAAGAGGCCGGGGGGGCATACAATGAGCAGTTCTTC
18 TRBJ2-5 TRBV4-1 NA TRBD1 CASSQRQVRDRVPETQYF TGCGCCAGCAGCCAGAGGCAGGTCCGGGACAGGGTCCCCGAGACCCAGTACTTC
16 TRBJ2-1 TRBV7-9 once TRBD2 CASDRKSGSSYNEQFF TGTGCCAGCGACAGAAAAAGCGGGAGCTCCTACAATGAGCAGTTCTTC
11 TRBJ2-5 TRBV30 NA NA CACLDRETQYF TGTGCCTGCCTAGACCGGGAGACCCAGTACTTC
19 TRBJ2-1 TRBV5-6 NA TRBD2 CASRVLGHQAGGPYNEQFF TGTGCCAGCAGGGTCCTCGGACATCAGGCGGGAGGGCCCTACAATGAGCAGTTCTTC
14 TRBJ1-2 TRBV11-2 once NA CASSHASSEKGYTF TGTGCCAGCAGCCACGCCTCAAGTGAGAAGGGCTACACCTTC
13 TRBJ1-2 TRBV29-1 NA TRBD1 CSVGTGGIYGYTF TGCAGCGTTGGAACAGGGGGGATCTATGGCTACACCTTC
15 TRBJ1-5 TRBV7-9 NA NA CASSSGTSSNQPQHF TGTGCCAGCAGCTCCGGGACTTCTAGCAATCAGCCCCAGCATTTT
15 TRBJ1-3 TRBV20-1 NA NA CSARERGSSGNTIYF TGCAGTGCTAGAGAAAGGGGGAGCTCTGGAAACACCATATATTTT
16 TRBJ1-2 TRBV4-3 few TRBD1 CASSQDRTGSGHGYTF TGCGCCAGCAGCCAAGATCGGACAGGGTCGGGTCACGGCTACACCTTC
15 TRBJ2-7 TRBV4-1 NA NA CASSLGVGPAYEQYF TGCGCCAGCAGCCTCGGGGTCGGACCAGCCTACGAGCAGTACTTC
11 TRBJ2-2 TRBV7-9 NA NA CANRDPGELFF TGTGCCAACAGGGATCCGGGGGAGCTGTTTTTT
13 TRBJ1-5 TRBV12-3/TRBV12-4 NA NA CASSLGQDQPQHF TGTGCCAGCAGTTTGGGGCAGGATCAGCCCCAGCATTTT
14 TRBJ1-1 TRBV7-2 NA TRBD1 CASSLRQGYTEAFF TGTGCCAGCAGCTTAAGACAGGGCTATACTGAAGCTTTCTTT
19 TRBJ2-1 TRBV20-1 NA TRBD2 CSARGGLAGVASSYNEQFF TGCAGTGCTAGAGGGGGACTAGCGGGAGTTGCCAGCTCCTACAATGAGCAGTTCTTC
11 TRBJ2-7 TRBV5-1 NA NA CASMDNYEQYF TGCGCCAGCATGGACAACTACGAGCAGTACTTC
13 TRBJ1-1 TRBV27 NA NA CASSFGRQTEAFF TGTGCCAGCAGTTTCGGGAGGCAAACTGAAGCTTTCTTT
14 TRBJ1-2 TRBV12-3/TRBV12-4 NA NA CASSRGGGFYGYTF TGTGCCAGCAGTCGAGGTGGTGGGTTCTATGGCTACACCTTC
13 TRBJ1-1 TRBV19 NA NA CASRGDRPTEAFF TGTGCCAGTAGGGGTGACAGGCCCACTGAAGCTTTCTTT
16 TRBJ2-6 TRBV27 NA NA CASSLGTPSRANVLTF TGTGCCAGCAGTTTGGGGACGCCCTCTCGGGCCAACGTCCTGACTTTC